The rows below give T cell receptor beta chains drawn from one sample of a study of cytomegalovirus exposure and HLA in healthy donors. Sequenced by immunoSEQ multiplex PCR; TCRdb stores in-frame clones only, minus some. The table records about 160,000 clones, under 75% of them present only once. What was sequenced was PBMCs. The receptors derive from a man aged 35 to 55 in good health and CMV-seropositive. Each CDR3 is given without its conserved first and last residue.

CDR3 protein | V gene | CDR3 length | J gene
ATSSPQDRGPGF | TRBV15 | 12 | TRBJ1-4
AWKTLGTPNNEQF | TRBV30 | 13 | TRBJ2-1
ASSVGLSTGELF | TRBV14 | 12 | TRBJ2-2
ASSLEGRNTEAF | TRBV11-2 | 12 | TRBJ1-1
ASTLAGGSGELF | TRBV7-2 | 12 | TRBJ2-2
ASRSYGRVDTEAF | TRBV6-5 | 13 | TRBJ1-1
ASSVSQGDTEAF | TRBV9 | 12 | TRBJ1-1
ASSPAAMNTIY | TRBV11-2 | 11 | TRBJ1-3
SSAPTRDRGPPEEQY | TRBV7-9 | 15 | TRBJ2-7
ASSVVGRGLNTEAF | TRBV9 | 14 | TRBJ1-1
ASSLRGQISNEQF | TRBV11-3 | 13 | TRBJ2-1
ASSVGPTSQETQY | TRBV9 | 13 | TRBJ2-5
ASSPPGAYEQY | TRBV11-1 | 11 | TRBJ2-7
ASSHPGGEGYT | TRBV4-1 | 11 | TRBJ1-2
ASSLETLAGGNQPQH | TRBV5-8 | 15 | TRBJ1-5
ASSLRRGASYEQY | TRBV7-6 | 13 | TRBJ2-7
ASSPRTGYGYT | TRBV14 | 11 | TRBJ1-2
ASSGAASSNQPQH | TRBV6-1 | 13 | TRBJ1-5
ASSKSPREETQY | TRBV2 | 12 | TRBJ2-5
ASSLRGGQDKTGELF | TRBV7-2 | 15 | TRBJ2-2
ASSQTGASTDTQY | TRBV7-9 | 13 | TRBJ2-3
AWSLLGNEQF | TRBV30 | 10 | TRBJ2-1
ASSVILDRAEQF | TRBV7-8 | 12 | TRBJ2-1
ASSSPGGSEQY | TRBV6-5 | 11 | TRBJ2-7
ASSYQTGGAGEQF | TRBV7-2 | 13 | TRBJ2-1
ASSQDRGREAF | TRBV4-2 | 11 | TRBJ1-1
ASSLGLVGGAQY | TRBV7-2 | 12 | TRBJ2-5
ASTGTGGNEKLF | TRBV5-1 | 12 | TRBJ1-4
ASSPHLAGSSYEQY | TRBV13 | 14 | TRBJ2-7
ASSERSSYNSPLH | TRBV2 | 13 | TRBJ1-6
ASSIWQGGPGANVLT | TRBV19 | 15 | TRBJ2-6
ASSVDGVGNTEAF | TRBV9 | 13 | TRBJ1-1
ASSLRGTSTDTQY | TRBV11-3 | 13 | TRBJ2-3
ASRMGLGKDEQF | TRBV6-5 | 12 | TRBJ2-1
ASSLGLIDGNEKLF | TRBV5-8 | 14 | TRBJ1-4
ASSLLGGRYTEAF | TRBV7-2 | 13 | TRBJ1-1
ASSPGTGPYNSPLH | TRBV4-1 | 14 | TRBJ1-6
ASGTRQGYTGELF | TRBV21-1 | 13 | TRBJ2-2
SSSFLGGEQY | TRBV7-9 | 10 | TRBJ2-7